This T cell receptor (beta chain) was profiled in a study of blood T cell repertoires in COVID-19 (dated by TCRdb to 2020 to 2022). Notes on the research overall: Samples from collaborators originated in the United States, Italy and Spain and spanned both the acute and convalescent phases of COVID-19. The samples were drawn from the first 160 participants of the ongoing ImmuneRACE study and from over 950 subjects provided by 6 global collaborators. Subjects who had been exposed to COVID-19, were actively infected with it, or had recovered from it provided the deeply sampled blood TCRbeta repertoires that made up the dataset. Sample metadata almost always included a de-identified subject ID, COVID-19 status, age in years and sex. The repertoires were made available in a free public database intended to serve as a resource for research on the immune response to SARS-CoV-2. The material from the prospective study consisted of cDNA or gDNA derived from T cells, B-cell-depleted T cells, or PBMCs. Where available, HLA class I and class II types were obtained from metadata supplied by the sample provider rather than from assay-based typing.

Inclusive of the bounding cysteine and phenylalanine, the CDR3 is 10 residues long. Only the CDR3 DNA stays, 30 bases, in frame from base 1. The V end loses 4 bases and the J end loses 10 bases, and a stretch of 7 bases separates them. Enrolling through a virtual design, the prospective study's participants ranged in age from roughly 18 to 95 years and lived across approximately 25 United States geographic areas. To assign participants to cohorts, the prospective study relied on clinical history that participants themselves reported in a screening survey and a study questionnaire. ImmuneRACE Cohort 3 recovered participants were defined by two consecutive negative NP/OP PCR tests, healthcare professional clearance, or symptom resolution. In the prospective study, mobile phlebotomists collected whole blood, serum and a nasopharyngeal or oropharyngeal swab from each participant. Participants in the prospective study had the option to provide additional blood draws and questionnaires over a roughly 2-month period. Before DNA extraction, prospective study blood samples were shipped either frozen or at room temperature.

Study-level results and caveats: The amount of clinical and demographic metadata varied by source and participant and was provided uncurated.

A note on this clone: Its recognized antigen is unknown. Base quality data are lacking; no much larger clone is found one base away.

TCRbeta CDR3 regions were amplified from genomic DNA by means of the immunoSEQ Assay, a bias-controlled multiplex PCR. On the authors' methods: Within the assay, amplification of reference gene primers was used to estimate how many nucleated cells each sample contained. To quantify the absolute abundance of each unique TCRbeta CDR3 rearrangement, sequence reads were collapsed and filtered. For each sample, productive Simpson clonality was calculated as the square root of Simpson's diversity index over productive rearrangements. TCRdb took this table from immuneACCESS and kept in-frame rearrangements with V and J called. Such tables lack part of the clones; where checked against another copy, unresolved V genes explain under half of the gap, and the rest is unexplained. V and J calls plus clone size are reproduced from that table; the DNA served to infer D and trimming. The sample table contains a few hundred thousand clones; only one count was recorded for 88% of them. The ten largest clones represent 1.2% of the sample.

This TCR derives from a woman aged 18-29 years who had recovered from COVID-19. The sequenced material came from PBMCs or T cells enriched from blood (not recorded which). The chain is assembled from TRBV12-3 or TRBV12-4 and TRBJ1-1, with the D gene not confidently named. The CDR3 sequence is CASSSSVAFF. The nucleotide sequence is given as TGTGCCAGCAGTTCCTCGGTAGCTTTCTTT.